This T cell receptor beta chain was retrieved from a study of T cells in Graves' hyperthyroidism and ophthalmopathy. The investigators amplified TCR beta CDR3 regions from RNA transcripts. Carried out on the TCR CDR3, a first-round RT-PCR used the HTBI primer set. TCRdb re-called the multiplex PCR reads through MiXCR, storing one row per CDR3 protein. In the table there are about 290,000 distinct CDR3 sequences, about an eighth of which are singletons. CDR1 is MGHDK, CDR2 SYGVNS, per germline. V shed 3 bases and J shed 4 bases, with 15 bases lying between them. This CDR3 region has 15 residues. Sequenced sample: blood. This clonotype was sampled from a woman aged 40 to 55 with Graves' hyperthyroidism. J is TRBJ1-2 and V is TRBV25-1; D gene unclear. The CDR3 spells CASSESLAGLYGYTF. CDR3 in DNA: TGTGCCAGCAGTGAGAGTTTGGCAGGTCTCTATGGCTACACCTTC.